The 31 T cell receptor beta chains given below trace back to one sample, sequenced in a study of blood T cell repertoires in COVID-19. Only in-frame clones appear in the TCRdb table, and some are missing; sequencing was by immunoSEQ multiplex PCR. The data hold about 210,000 clones, with 82% observed a single time. The sample taken for sequencing was peripheral blood. Every receptor here comes from a woman aged 40-49 years with acute or convalescent COVID-19.

Only one count was recorded for this clone. The gene calls are TRBV3-1 (or the pseudogene TRBV3-2) and TRBJ2-1; a possible D gene is TRBD2 (7 bases). V dropped 4 bases and J dropped 9 bases, with 19 bases sitting between them. The CDR3 is made up of 15 amino acids. CDR1 LGHDT and CDR2 YNNKEL come from the germline V gene (reference sequence). The CDR3 is CASSRGAASGSEQFF. The CDR3 DNA follows: TGTGCCAGCAGCCGGGGGGCGGCTAGCGGATCTGAGCAGTTCTTC.

This chain links TRBV24-1 with TRBJ2-3; D gene unclear. The germline CDR1 and CDR2 sequences are KGHDR and SFDVKD. The CDR3 has 12 amino acids. Trimming stripped 7 bases from V and 0 bases from J, with 4 bases between. CDR3 residues: CATSLSTDTQYF. The CDR3 nucleotides are TGTGCCACCAGCCTAAGCACAGATACGCAGTATTTT.

The chain couples TRBV5-1 to TRBJ2-1; 7 bases fit TRBD1. Germline loops: CDR1 SGHRS, CDR2 YFSETQ. This CDR3 has 15 amino acids. J was trimmed by 7 bases and V by 4 bases; bases with no gene match: 11. This chain's CDR3 is CASSRTGERGNEQFF. DNA for the CDR3: TGCGCCAGCAGCCGTACAGGGGAGAGGGGAAATGAGCAGTTCTTC.

The V call is TRBV30, the J call TRBJ1-4; unclear D gene. Per germline, CDR1 GTSNPN and CDR2 SVGIG (reference sequence). V shed 2 bases and J shed 1 base, with 11 bases lying between them. The CDR3 contains 15 residues. CDR3 DNA sequence: TGTGCCTGGAGTCTTGCAGAAAGAACTAATGAAAAACTGTTTTTT. It specifies CAWSLAERTNEKLFF.

In its sample, this clone was seen once. The rearrangement links TRBV10-3 to TRBJ2-1, with 7 bases fitting TRBD2. Trimming at V came to 5 bases and at J to 7 bases, leaving 5 bases not matched to a gene. The germline V gene encodes CDR1 ENHRY and CDR2 SYGVKD. This CDR3 contains 13 residues. CDR3 region: CAISPGLVNEQFF. The DNA of the CDR3 is TGTGCCATCAGTCCCGGACTAGTTAATGAGCAGTTCTTC.

The gene calls are TRBV7-2 and TRBJ2-7; D may be TRBD2 (6 bases). This CDR3 contains 13 residues. The V gene lost 5 bases and the J gene lost 6 bases, with 14 bases spanning the gap. Germline V CDR1 and CDR2: SGHTA, FQGNSA. The CDR3 reads CASSPRHGGEQYF. In DNA form, the CDR3 reads TGTGCCAGCAGCCCCCGGCACGGGGGCGAGCAGTACTTC.

This chain joins TRBV7-5 and TRBJ2-3; the D call TRBD2 from the table was never checked on the DNA. TRBV7-5 represents a pseudogene. The CDR3 spans 16 residues. For the CDR3, the DNA is TGTGCCAGAAGCCGACCTAGCGGGAGGGGGACAGATACGCAGTATTTT. Its translation: CARSRPSGRGTDTQYF.

This clone was counted a single time. The rearrangement links TRBV6-5 to TRBJ1-1; TRBD1 aligns across 9 bases. CDR1 and CDR2 from the germline V gene are MNHEY and SVGAGI. This CDR3 has 13 amino acids. Unmatched junction bases numbered 4, after V lost 6 bases and J lost 5 bases. The CDR3 DNA reads as TGTGCCAGCAGACAGGGGGCGCGAACTGAAGCTTTCTTT. Protein product: CASRQGARTEAFF.

The chain is built from TRBV19 and TRBJ1-1; D is ambiguous. V was cut by 6 bases and J by 6 bases, with 14 bases left in between. The CDR3 sequence is 13 residues long. Germline V lookup: CDR1 LNHDA, CDR2 SQIVND (reference sequence). CDR3 sequence: CASRSGLEAEAFF. The CDR3 bases are TGTGCCAGTAGAAGTGGACTCGAGGCTGAAGCTTTCTTT.

The V gene is TRBV7-9, the J gene TRBJ2-3; possible D gene TRBD2, 5 bases. Germline V CDR1 and CDR2: SEHNR, FQNEAQ (reference sequence). V gave up 1 base and J gave up 11 bases, with 16 bases separating them. The CDR3 consists of 14 residues. DNA of the CDR3: TGTGCCAGCAGCTTAGATGGTATGACGGGATTGCAGTATTTT. As protein: CASSLDGMTGLQYF. The full variable domain, completed using reference TRBV7-9 and TRBJ2-3, is DTGVSQNPRHKITKRGQNVTFRCDPISEHNRLYWYRQTLGQGPEFLTYFQNEAQLEKSRLLSDRFSAERPKGSFSTLEIQRTEQGDSAMYLCASSLDGMTGLQYFGPGTRLTVL.

Notes on this clone: At the DNA level, this CDR3 is encoded by other sequences in the same sample as well. The rearrangement joins TRBV6-5 to TRBJ1-1; D is ambiguous. This CDR3 spans 13 amino acids. CDR1 is MNHEY and CDR2 is SVGAGI in the germline V gene. V was cut by 0 bases and J by 3 bases, with 5 bases left in between. As DNA, the CDR3 is TGTGCCAGCAGTTACTCACCGGACACTGAAGCTTTCTTT. Amino acids: CASSYSPDTEAFF.

The chain joins TRBV5-1 to TRBJ1-1, with D possibly being TRBD1 (6 bases). Per the germline V gene, CDR1 is SGHRS and CDR2 is YFSETQ. V was clipped by 0 bases and J by 1 base, with 10 bases between them. The CDR3 has 15 amino acids. The CDR3 DNA follows: TGCGCCAGCAGCTTGGCCCTAGGGGGGAACACTGAAGCTTTCTTT. This encodes CASSLALGGNTEAFF.

V and J are TRBV18 and TRBJ1-2; TRBD1 is a possible D gene (6 bases). The V end was cut by 0 bases, the J end by 0 bases, with 11 bases between. The CDR3 has 16 residues. Germline V lookup: CDR1 KGHSH, CDR2 LQKENI. The CDR3 sequence is CASSPPQGMPNYGYTF. CDR3 nucleotide sequence: TGTGCCAGCTCACCACCGCAGGGGATGCCTAACTATGGCTACACCTTC.

The V and J genes are TRBV14 and TRBJ2-1, with 10 bases lining up with TRBD2. J gave up 6 bases and V 9 bases, and 8 bases lay outside the gene matches. The CDR3 length is 14 residues. The germline CDR1 and CDR2 sequences are SGHDN and FVKESK. The CDR3 loop is CASSAGTSVNEQFF. Here the CDR3 DNA reads TGTGCCAGTTCCGCCGGGACTAGCGTCAATGAGCAGTTCTTC.

This clone was observed a handful of times. V gene TRBV2 combines with J gene TRBJ2-2, with 7 bases identical to TRBD2. The germline V gene encodes CDR1 SNHLY and CDR2 FYNNEI. V lost 10 bases to trimming and J lost 7 bases; unmatched junction nucleotides: 12. This CDR3 has 14 residues. CDR3 in amino acids: CATLPQGGGGELFF. In DNA, the CDR3 is TGTGCCACCTTGCCCCAGGGCGGGGGCGGGGAGCTGTTTTTT.

V and J are TRBV6-5 and TRBJ2-7; TRBD1 agrees at 8 bases. V gave up 3 bases and J gave up 3 bases; unmatched junction bases: 4. The germline V gene has CDR1 MNHEY and CDR2 SVGAGI. The CDR3 spans 14 residues. The CDR3 nucleotides read TGTGCCAGCAGTTATGGAGACAGGGGCTACGAGCAGTACTTC. Translating gives CASSYGDRGYEQYF.

This chain links TRBV27 with TRBJ2-7; 7 positions agree with TRBD2. V lost 4 bases to trimming and J lost 8 bases; unmatched junction nucleotides: 5. CDR3 length equals 12 residues. Germline V CDR1 and CDR2: MNHEY, SMNVEV (reference sequence). The CDR3 is CASSSMGGKQYF. Here the CDR3 DNA reads TGTGCCAGCAGTTCCATGGGGGGGAAGCAGTACTTC.

The gene calls are TRBV5-7 and TRBJ1-1; possible D gene TRBD1, 6 bases. TRBV5-7 is flagged as an ORF with uncertain function. Between the trimmed V and J ends, which lost 3 bases and 4 bases, there was a span of 16 bases. The CDR3 runs 15 residues. The CDR3 DNA sequence: TGTGCCAGCAGCTCATCAGAGGGCAGGGGCACTGAAGCTTTCTTT. Protein: CASSSSEGRGTEAFF.

In DNA, the CDR3 is TGCGCCAGTTCACAGGGAAGCTCCTATAATTCACCCCTCCACTTT. Amino acid sequence: CASSQGSSYNSPLHF. This chain links TRBV5-1 with TRBJ1-6; D may be TRBD1 (6 bases). V lost 8 bases and J 0 bases, leaving 12 bases between the germline ends. Germline values: CDR1 SGHRS, CDR2 YFSETQ. The CDR3 extends over 15 amino acids.

The V call is TRBV6-2 or TRBV6-3, the J call TRBJ2-1; TRBD2 matches 13 bases. Looked up from germline, CDR1 is MNHEY and CDR2 is SVGEGT. This CDR3 is built from 18 residues. V was clipped by 5 bases and J by 10 bases; unmatched bases: 17. CDR3: CASSPWTSGSIFSYEQFF. CDR3 nucleotides: TGTGCCAGCAGTCCATGGACTAGCGGGAGCATATTTTCTTACGAGCAGTTCTTC.

The chain is built from TRBV6-5 and TRBJ2-7; 11 bases map to TRBD2. CDR1 and CDR2 from the germline V gene are MNHEY and SVGAGI. The CDR3 contains 15 residues. With 4 bases clipped from V and 6 bases from J, the junction kept 8 bases outside the gene matches. The CDR3 DNA reads TGTGCCAGCAGTTTTTCAACTAGCGGGAGAGGCGAGCAGTACTTC. Amino acids: CASSFSTSGRGEQYF.

The chain couples TRBV10-2 to TRBJ2-2, with TRBD2 matching 9 bases. The germline CDR1 and CDR2 sequences are WSHSY and SAAADI. This CDR3 contains 16 residues. Trimming removed 1 base from V and 0 bases from J; junction bases left unmatched: 0. In DNA form, the CDR3 reads TGCGCCAGCAGTGAGTTAGCGGGGGCGAACACCGGGGAGCTGTTTTTT. Translated, it gives CASSELAGANTGELFF.

This chain connects TRBV11-1 to TRBJ1-6, with TRBD1 matching 7 bases. V lost 5 bases, J lost 14 bases, and 9 bases stayed unmatched. Germline CDR1 is SGHAT and CDR2 is FQDESV (reference sequence). The CDR3 loop spans 13 amino acids. CDR3 DNA: TGTGCCAGCAGCCGTATTCCACAGGGGACCCTCCACTTT. It translates to CASSRIPQGTLHF.

This clone was seen a single time. The V and J genes are TRBV5-1 and TRBJ1-1; 7 bases line up with TRBD1. The CDR3 is 16 amino acids. Germline V lookup: CDR1 SGHRS, CDR2 YFSETQ. V lost 1 base to trimming and J lost 0 bases; unmatched junction nucleotides: 6. CDR3 sequence reads: CASSLPAGTVNTEAFF. CDR3 nucleotides: TGCGCCAGCAGCTTGCCCGCAGGGACAGTGAACACTGAAGCTTTCTTT.

The CDR3 nucleotides are TGTGCCAGCACCGGAAGAGGGATTAGCACAGATACGCAGTATTTT. Translating it yields CASTGRGISTDTQYF. The chain employs TRBV9 and TRBJ2-3; tentatively, D is TRBD2 (5 bases). Deletions cut 6 bases from V and 0 bases from J, with 14 bases between. CDR3 length: 15 residues. Germline loops: CDR1 SGDLS, CDR2 YYNGEE. Drawing the rest from reference TRBV9 and TRBJ2-3, the complete variable domain is DSGVTQTPKHLITATGQRVTLRCSPRSGDLSVYWYQQSLDQGLQFLIQYYNGEERAKGNILERFSAQQFPDLHSELNLSSLELGDSALYFCASTGRGISTDTQYFGPGTRLTVL.

V gene TRBV7-2 combines with J gene TRBJ2-3, with 9 positions matching TRBD1. Germline V lookup: CDR1 SGHTA, CDR2 FQGNSA. The CDR3 covers 17 residues. V lost 0 bases and J lost 5; bases outside the gene matches: 9. The CDR3 reads CASSLAPTGTGLDTQYF. The CDR3 DNA reads as TGTGCCAGCAGCTTAGCGCCAACCGGGACAGGGTTAGATACGCAGTATTTT.

The chain joins TRBV5-6 to TRBJ2-3; 9 bases fit TRBD2. Trimming at V came to 0 bases and at J to 5 bases, leaving 4 bases not matched to a gene. The V gene's germline CDR1 is SGHDT and CDR2 YYEEEE. This CDR3 is built from 15 residues. CDR3 bases: TGTGCCAGCAGCTTGGTTGCGGGGGGGCGAGATACGCAGTATTTT. Protein: CASSLVAGGRDTQYF.

The rearrangement joins TRBV23-1 to TRBJ2-1; TRBD1 aligns across 7 bases. TRBV23-1 is filed as an ORF, its function uncertain. The J segment lost 6 bases and the V segment lost 11 bases, leaving 19 bases of the junction unmatched. The CDR3 runs 16 residues. CDR3 loop: CAGGDRALIFLNEQFF. CDR3 DNA sequence: TGCGCCGGGGGAGACAGGGCGCTTATTTTTCTCAATGAGCAGTTCTTC.

This clone was seen a single time. V and J are TRBV7-8 and TRBJ2-7; weak D call: TRBD2 (6 bases). The CDR3 extends over 14 amino acids. In germline, CDR1 is SGHVS, CDR2 FQNEAQ. V was trimmed by 3 bases and J by 0 bases, leaving 9 bases between them. DNA of the CDR3: TGTGCCAGCAGCTTCAAGACTAGCTCCTACGAGCAGTACTTC. As protein: CASSFKTSSYEQYF.

This clone was recorded only once. The V gene is TRBV5-1, the J gene TRBJ2-1; 8 bases line up with TRBD2. The V gene end was trimmed by 4 bases and the J gene end by 8 bases; junction bases not matched to a gene: 8. The CDR3 sequence is 14 residues long. CDR1 SGHRS and CDR2 YFSETQ come from the germline V gene. CDR3 sequence: CASSPTSVNHEQFF. CDR3 in DNA: TGCGCCAGCAGCCCGACTAGCGTAAATCATGAGCAGTTCTTC.

This chain links TRBV30 with TRBJ2-7, with D tentatively TRBD1 (5 bases). The CDR3 totals 13 residues. V lost 3 bases and J lost 2, with 11 bases in between. Per the germline V gene, CDR1 is GTSNPN and CDR2 is SVGIG (reference sequence). The CDR3 coding sequence is TGTGCCTGGAGCCAGGGAATAACCTACGAGCAGTACTTC. Its protein is CAWSQGITYEQYF.